This TCR beta chain was sequenced for a study of shared clonotypes between healthy human individuals. TCRdb's table, derived via immunoSEQ multiplex PCR, lists solely in-frame clones and lacks some. The sample includes 660,000 or so clones, 95% to 97% of them seen just once. Germline-derived CDR1 and CDR2 are PRHDT and FYEKMQ (reference sequence). V was shortened by 0 bases and J by 5 bases, with 11 bases between the two germline ends. The CDR3 contains 14 residues. CD8 cells classed as naive were CD45RO-negative and positively selected for CCR7, excluding terminally differentiated effector memory CD45RA+ cells.

The chain has TRBV13 and TRBJ2-7; a possible D gene is TRBD2 (5 bases). This TCR came from a woman in her twenties or thirties in good health. Sequencing input: naive CD8+ T cells sorted from blood. The CDR3 sequence: CASSLGGILDEQYF. The DNA of the CDR3 is TGTGCCAGCAGCTTAGGCGGGATTCTCGACGAGCAGTACTTC.